This entry concerns a single T cell receptor beta chain. TCRdb's table, derived via immunoSEQ multiplex PCR, lists solely in-frame clones and lacks some. The sample contains 50,000 or so clones, 94% of which appear only once. These data originate in a study of cytomegalovirus exposure and HLA in healthy donors. The germline V gene encodes CDR1 ENHRY and CDR2 SYGVKD. With 8 bases clipped from V and 9 bases from J, the junction kept 24 bases outside the gene matches. This CDR3 is built from 20 residues. Sequencing was carried out using PBMCs. V usage is TRBV10-3 and J usage is TRBJ2-1; 14 bases are shared with TRBD2. This receptor was identified in a woman in her late teens or twenties in good health and CMV-seropositive. CDR3 DNA: TGTGCCATCGCCGCCGGGGCCCTGGGACTAGCGGGAGTTCGTCCCGGTGAGCAGTTCTTC. Translating gives CAIAAGALGLAGVRPGEQFF.